The 23 T cell receptor beta chains given below trace back to one sample, sequenced in a study of cytomegalovirus exposure and HLA in healthy donors. The PCR employed 60 Vbeta primers together with 13 Jbeta primers. Using immunoSEQ multiplex PCR, the repertoire was profiled, and TCRdb retains in-frame clones only, with some absent. The listing contains about 140,000 clones. Material for sequencing was PBMCs. All receptors come from a man aged 35-49 years in good health and CMV-seronegative.

V is TRBV7-2 and J is TRBJ2-3; TRBD2 agrees at 9 bases. Germline CDR1 SGHTA, CDR2 FQGNSA. CDR3 length: 13 residues. V lost 11 bases, J lost 3 bases, and 6 bases stayed unmatched. The CDR3 is CAERGAGTDTQYF. DNA for the CDR3: TGTGCCGAGCGGGGGGCAGGTACAGATACGCAGTATTTT.

The chain uses TRBV11-2 and TRBJ2-5; TRBD2 matches 11 bases. This CDR3 is 18 amino acids long. Germline V gene lookup returns CDR1 SGHAT and CDR2 FQNNGV. V gave up 6 bases and J gave up 2 bases; unmatched junction bases: 14. CDR3 loop: CASRTHVRSSGGQETQYF. In nucleotides, the CDR3 is TGTGCCAGCAGAACGCACGTCCGGTCTAGCGGGGGGCAAGAGACCCAGTACTTC.

This chain uses TRBV19 with TRBJ1-5; D is unresolved. The CDR3 runs 14 residues. Germline CDR1 and CDR2: LNHDA and SQIVND (reference sequence). The V and J ends lost 7 bases and 0 bases respectively, with 10 bases between them. The CDR3 is CASNSPYSNQPQHF. The CDR3 DNA follows: TGTGCCAGTAATAGTCCATATAGCAATCAGCCCCAGCATTTT. Together with reference TRBV19 and TRBJ1-5, the CDR3 gives the full variable domain: DGGITQSPKYLFRKEGQNVTLSCEQNLNHDAMYWYRQDPGQGLRLIYYSQIVNDFQKGDIAEGYSVSREKKESFPLTVTSAQKNPTAFYLCASNSPYSNQPQHFGDGTRLSIL.

V gene TRBV9 combines with J gene TRBJ1-2, with 10 bases fitting TRBD1. Germline V gene data show CDR1 as SGDLS and CDR2 as YYNGEE. The junction had 9 bases not matched to a gene; V was cut back by 4 bases and J by 6 bases. CDR3 size: 15 residues. The CDR3 nucleotides are TGTGCCAGCAGCCTGATGACAGGGGGCAGGGATGGCTACACCTTC. Its translation is CASSLMTGGRDGYTF.

The V and J genes are TRBV27 and TRBJ1-5; D remains ambiguous. V was clipped by 5 bases and J by 6 bases, with 14 bases between them. This CDR3 has 14 residues. The germline gives CDR1 MNHEY, CDR2 SMNVEV (reference sequence). The CDR3 nucleotides are TGTGCCAGCAGTACGACAATGGGCCCTCAGCCCCAGCATTTT. Its translation is CASSTTMGPQPQHF.

V and J are TRBV18 and TRBJ1-1; D unresolved. V lost 2 bases to trimming and J lost 4 bases, with 5 bases between them. Germline-derived CDR1 and CDR2 are KGHSH and LQKENI. The CDR3 spans 12 residues. This CDR3 is CASSPMSTEAFF. The CDR3 DNA follows: TGTGCCAGCTCACCAATGAGCACTGAAGCTTTCTTT.

The CDR3 protein is CASSRGLRNTEAFF. The CDR3 coding sequence is TGTGCCAGCAGCAGGGGACTTCGGAACACTGAAGCTTTCTTT. V is TRBV7-2 and J is TRBJ1-1, with a possible D match to TRBD1 (5 bases). Trimming removed 5 bases from V and 1 base from J, with 11 bases in between. The CDR3 sequence is 14 residues long. Germline CDR1 SGHTA, CDR2 FQGNSA.

V is TRBV7-9 and J is TRBJ2-1; possibly TRBD1 for D (6 bases). Trimming stripped 1 base from V and 10 bases from J, with 14 bases between. This CDR3 spans 14 amino acids. Looked up from germline, CDR1 is SEHNR and CDR2 is FQNEAQ (reference sequence). CDR3 bases: TGTGCCAGCAGCTTAGACTCAGGGGCAAGCGAGCAGTTCTTC. Translating it yields CASSLDSGASEQFF.

This chain links TRBV19 with TRBJ2-2; 10 bases map to TRBD2. The J segment lost 6 bases and the V segment lost 5 bases, leaving 12 bases of the junction unmatched. This CDR3 has 17 residues. Germline V gene lookup returns CDR1 LNHDA and CDR2 SQIVND (reference sequence). As DNA, the CDR3 is TGTGCCAGTAGTGTCGGGGCTAGCGGGAGAAGGGCCGGGGAGCTGTTTTTT. This encodes CASSVGASGRRAGELFF. Full variable domain (outside the CDR3, taken from reference TRBV19 and TRBJ2-2): DGGITQSPKYLFRKEGQNVTLSCEQNLNHDAMYWYRQDPGQGLRLIYYSQIVNDFQKGDIAEGYSVSREKKESFPLTVTSAQKNPTAFYLCASSVGASGRRAGELFFGEGSRLTVL.

The rearrangement joins TRBV6-8 to TRBJ1-2; D not resolved. From germline, CDR1 is MNHGY and CDR2 SAAAGT. Trimming cost V 4 bases and J 0 bases, with 9 bases left between them. CDR3 length: 14 residues. CDR3 protein: CASSFVLANYGYTF. Here the CDR3 DNA reads TGTGCCAGCAGTTTTGTTTTAGCTAACTATGGCTACACCTTC.

The chain is built from TRBV5-6 and TRBJ1-6; 8 nucleotides match TRBD1. This CDR3 is 15 amino acids long. Per germline, CDR1 SGHDT and CDR2 YYEEEE. V trimming: 4 bases; J trimming: 14 bases; junction bases outside the gene matches: 14. The CDR3 DNA sequence: TGTGCCAGCAGCCTACCGGGACAGGTTACCCGGACCCTCCACTTT. Translating it yields CASSLPGQVTRTLHF.

The chain joins TRBV19 to TRBJ2-1, with D tentatively TRBD1 (5 bases). Trimming left V 3 bases short and J 3 bases short, with 12 bases between. CDR3 length: 15 amino acids. The germline V gene has CDR1 LNHDA and CDR2 SQIVND (reference sequence). The CDR3 loop reads CASSIGRVLYNEQFF. The CDR3 nucleotides are TGTGCCAGTAGTATTGGCAGGGTCCTCTACAATGAGCAGTTCTTC.

In DNA form, the CDR3 reads TGTGCCAGCATCCGCCCAGGGTACGGCGAGCAGTACTTC. Translation: CASIRPGYGEQYF. The gene calls are TRBV6-6 and TRBJ2-7; TRBD1 is a possible D gene (5 bases). V lost 7 bases and J 6 bases, leaving 16 bases between the germline ends. The CDR3 covers 13 residues. CDR1 and CDR2 from the germline V gene are MNHNY and SVGAGI (reference sequence).

The rearrangement links TRBV7-2 to TRBJ2-7; TRBD2 is a possible D gene (5 bases). This CDR3 spans 15 amino acids. In germline, CDR1 is SGHTA, CDR2 FQGNSA. V lost 3 bases and J 0 bases, leaving 12 bases between the germline ends. This CDR3 reads CASSFLEELSYEQYF. CDR3 nucleotide sequence: TGTGCCAGCAGCTTCCTGGAGGAGCTCTCCTACGAGCAGTACTTC. Looking up the rest from reference TRBV7-2 and TRBJ2-7 gives the full variable domain: GAGVSQSPSNKVTEKGKDVELRCDPISGHTALYWYRQSLGQGLEFLIYFQGNSAPDKSGLPSDRFSAERTGGSVSTLTIQRTQQEDSAVYLCASSFLEELSYEQYFGPGTRLTVT.

J is TRBJ1-6 and V is TRBV9; 7 bases are a match to TRBD1. CDR1 SGDLS and CDR2 YYNGEE come from the germline V gene. With 3 bases clipped from V and 8 bases from J, the junction kept 5 bases outside the gene matches. The length of the CDR3 is 14 residues. This chain's CDR3 is CASSAFDRDSPLHF. The DNA for the CDR3 is TGTGCCAGCAGCGCCTTTGACAGGGATTCACCCCTCCACTTT.

This chain joins TRBV5-1 and TRBJ1-6, with D maybe TRBD1 (5 bases). The CDR3 length is 15 residues. Germline V gene lookup returns CDR1 SGHRS and CDR2 YFSETQ. V dropped 0 bases and J dropped 5 bases, with 9 bases sitting between them. CDR3 sequence reads: CASSLESRDNSPLHF. CDR3 coding DNA: TGCGCCAGCAGCTTGGAGTCCAGGGATAATTCACCCCTCCACTTT.

The rearrangement uses TRBV6-6 and TRBJ1-1, with D unclear. V dropped 0 bases and J dropped 3 bases, with 11 bases sitting between them. CDR3 length: 15 amino acids. Germline assignment: CDR1 MNHNY and CDR2 SVGAGI (reference sequence). The CDR3 is CASSYSASQDTEAFF. The CDR3 DNA sequence: TGTGCCAGCAGTTACTCGGCCAGTCAGGACACTGAAGCTTTCTTT.

The chain recombines TRBV5-1 with TRBJ1-1; TRBD1 might be the D (6 bases). Germline CDR1 SGHRS, CDR2 YFSETQ. The length of the CDR3 is 14 residues. The ends were cut back, 7 bases at V and 6 bases at J, with 19 bases in the middle. CDR3 sequence (DNA): TGCGCCAGCGCAACCACCTCACAGGGCTCTGAAGCTTTCTTT. This gives the protein CASATTSQGSEAFF.

The chain links TRBV27 to TRBJ2-7; 10 bases are shared with TRBD1. The CDR3 runs to 16 residues. In germline, CDR1 is MNHEY, CDR2 SMNVEV (reference sequence). V trimming: 8 bases; J trimming: 3 bases; junction bases outside the gene matches: 13. DNA for the CDR3: TGTGCCAGCCGGGACAGGGGATTCCCTCTCATCTACGAGCAGTACTTC. Its protein is CASRDRGFPLIYEQYF.

The J gene is TRBJ2-1, the V gene TRBV7-3; 11 nucleotides match TRBD2. V was pared by 5 bases and J by 9 bases, with 9 bases of the junction left unmatched. In germline, CDR1 is SGHTA, CDR2 FQGTGA. The CDR3 loop spans 15 amino acids. CDR3 sequence reads: CASSPLAGGRSEQFF. The CDR3 DNA is TGTGCCAGCAGCCCATTAGCGGGGGGGCGTTCTGAGCAGTTCTTC.

This chain joins TRBV7-8 and TRBJ1-2; the D gene is possibly TRBD1 (5 bases). V lost 0 bases to trimming and J lost 6 bases, with 14 bases between them. This CDR3 region has 15 residues. Looked up from germline, CDR1 is SGHVS and CDR2 is FQNEAQ. In nucleotides, the CDR3 is TGTGCCAGCAGCTTAGCGTCCGGCAGGGTGGATGGCTACACCTTC. Protein product: CASSLASGRVDGYTF. Drawing the rest from reference TRBV7-8 and TRBJ1-2, the complete variable domain is GAGVSQSPRYKVAKRGQDVALRCDPISGHVSLFWYQQALGQGPEFLTYFQNEAQLDKSGLPSDRFFAERPEGSVSTLKIQRTQQEDSAVYLCASSLASGRVDGYTFGSGTRLTVV.

The chain joins TRBV5-1 to TRBJ1-1; no firm D call. CDR1 is SGHRS and CDR2 is YFSETQ in the germline V gene. There are 16 residues in the CDR3. V was trimmed by 0 bases and J by 2 bases, leaving 14 bases between them. The CDR3 protein is CASSLGWGGPNTEAFF. For the CDR3, the DNA is TGCGCCAGCAGCTTGGGGTGGGGAGGACCCAACACTGAAGCTTTCTTT.

The chain is built from TRBV5-4 and TRBJ1-2, with 9 bases matching TRBD1. Germline V CDR1 and CDR2: SGHNT, YYREEE (reference sequence). Unmatched junction bases numbered 9, after V lost 5 bases and J lost 4 bases. The CDR3 loop spans 15 amino acids. CDR3 amino acids: CASRTTGGAAYGYTF. The CDR3 region has the DNA TGTGCCAGCAGGACTACAGGGGGCGCCGCCTATGGCTACACCTTC.